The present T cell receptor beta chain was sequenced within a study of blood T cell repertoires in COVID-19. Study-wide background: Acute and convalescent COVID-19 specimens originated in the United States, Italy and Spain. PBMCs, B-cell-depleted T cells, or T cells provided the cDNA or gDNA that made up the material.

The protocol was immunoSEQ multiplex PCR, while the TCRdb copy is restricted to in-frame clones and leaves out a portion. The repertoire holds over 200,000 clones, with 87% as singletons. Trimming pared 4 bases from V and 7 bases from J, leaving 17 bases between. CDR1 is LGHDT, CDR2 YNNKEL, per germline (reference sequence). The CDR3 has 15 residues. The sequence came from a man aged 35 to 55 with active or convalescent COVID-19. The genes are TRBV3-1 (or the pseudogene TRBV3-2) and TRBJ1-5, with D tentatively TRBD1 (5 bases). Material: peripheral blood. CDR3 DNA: TGTGCCAGCAGCCTAGGGCAGGGTAGTAACCAGCCCCAGCATTTT. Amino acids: CASSLGQGSNQPQHF.